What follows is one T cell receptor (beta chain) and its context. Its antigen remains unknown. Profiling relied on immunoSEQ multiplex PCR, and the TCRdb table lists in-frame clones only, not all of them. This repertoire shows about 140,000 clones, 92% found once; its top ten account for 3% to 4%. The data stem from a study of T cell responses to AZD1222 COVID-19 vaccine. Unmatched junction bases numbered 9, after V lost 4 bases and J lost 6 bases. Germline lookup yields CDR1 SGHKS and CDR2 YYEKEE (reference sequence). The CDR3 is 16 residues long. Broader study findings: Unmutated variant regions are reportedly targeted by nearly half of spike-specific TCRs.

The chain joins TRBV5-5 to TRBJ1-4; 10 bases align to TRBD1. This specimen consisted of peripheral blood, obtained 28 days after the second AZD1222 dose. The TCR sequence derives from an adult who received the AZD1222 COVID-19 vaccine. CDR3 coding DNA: TGTGCCAGCAGCAACGGTGGACAGGGGGTGTATGAAAAACTGTTTTTT. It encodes CASSNGGQGVYEKLFF.